One and the same sample provided the 7 T cell receptor beta chains below, sequenced in a study of T cell repertoires in cytomegalovirus infection. For these receptors, no antigen is known. TCRdb called the reads again in MiXCR, with one record for every CDR3 protein. Here the sample spans about a million distinct CDR3 sequences, roughly 30% being singletons. The sample consisted of cultured CD8+ T cells from PBMCs, taken from culture after CMV antigen stimulation. Receptors were obtained from a human donor in good health (CMV status not recorded). Some clones in this sample may be carry-over from other donors' samples.

On this clonotype: Germline and junction disagree at one end, which may indicate a read error. The chain couples TRBV28 to TRBJ2-7, with TRBD2 matching 10 bases. Germline CDR1 reads MDHEN; CDR2 reads SYDVKM. This CDR3 comprises 15 residues. The CDR3 spells CGSSSRTSGTYEQYF. DNA of the CDR3: TGTGGCAGCAGCTCCCGGACTAGCGGAACCTACGAGCAGTACTTC.

The gene calls are TRBV7-9 and TRBJ2-1; 12 positions agree with TRBD1. The CDR3 spans 16 residues. Trimming took 5 bases from V and 8 from J; bases not matched to a gene: 10. Germline values: CDR1 SEHNR, CDR2 FQNEAQ (reference sequence). CDR3 loop: CASSHPAGQGAYEQFF. CDR3 nucleotides: TGTGCCAGCAGCCACCCGGCGGGACAGGGGGCATATGAGCAGTTCTTC.

This clonotype was observed a handful of times. The chain employs TRBV28 and TRBJ1-1; D is possibly TRBD1 (6 bases). Looked up from germline, CDR1 is MDHEN and CDR2 is SYDVKM. Trimming cost V 5 bases and J 0 bases, with 16 bases left between them. The CDR3 runs to 16 residues. CDR3 in DNA: TGTGCCAGCAGTCTCCGTGGACAGTTTTTGAACACTGAAGCTTTCTTT. Translated: CASSLRGQFLNTEAFF.

The chain combines TRBV5-3 with TRBJ2-3; 7 nucleotides line up with TRBD1. TRBV5-3 is labeled an ORF, and its function is uncertain. This CDR3 spans 15 amino acids. Trimming removed 8 bases from V and 2 bases from J; junction bases left unmatched: 11. Here the CDR3 DNA reads TGTGCCAGCACCGAACGGGACAGAAACACAGATACGCAGTATTTT. Translated: CASTERDRNTDTQYF.

This clonotype was picked up a small number of times. V is TRBV20-1 and J is TRBJ1-6; D possibly corresponds to TRBD1 (5 bases). Trimming pared 3 bases from V and 10 bases from J, leaving 22 bases between. Looked up from germline, CDR1 is DFQATT and CDR2 is SNEGSKA (reference sequence). The CDR3 runs to 16 residues. The CDR3 nucleotides read TGCAGTGCTAGTGTACTTAGGGCAGGGAAAGGGTCACCCCTCCACTTT. It specifies CSASVLRAGKGSPLHF.

The chain uses TRBV9 and TRBJ2-3; no definite D call. The V end lost 4 bases, the J end lost 2 bases, and 17 bases lay between the germline ends. Germline-derived CDR1 and CDR2 are SGDLS and YYNGEE. There are 16 residues in the CDR3. CDR3: CASSFQTLDLTDTQYF. The CDR3, as DNA: TGTGCCAGCAGCTTCCAGACCTTAGACCTCACAGATACGCAGTATTTT. Complete variable domain (other parts from reference TRBV9 and TRBJ2-3): DSGVTQTPKHLITATGQRVTLRCSPRSGDLSVYWYQQSLDQGLQFLIQYYNGEERAKGNILERFSAQQFPDLHSELNLSSLELGDSALYFCASSFQTLDLTDTQYFGPGTRLTVL.

This clonotype was recorded a few times. CDR3 residues: CASSYDGLMADTQYF. For the CDR3, the DNA is TGTGCCAGCAGTTACGACGGTTTAATGGCAGATACGCAGTATTTT. This chain connects TRBV6-5 to TRBJ2-3; D gene ambiguous. Germline V gives CDR1 MNHEY, CDR2 SVGAGI. The germline V and J ends were trimmed by 2 bases and 4 bases, with 13 bases remaining between them. The CDR3 runs to 15 residues.